The 10 T cell receptor beta chains below were found in one sample sequenced in a study of spatial heterogeneity in lung cancer. TCRdb recomputed calls from the 5' RACE reads with MiXCR, one row per CDR3 protein. The sample has 8,000 to 10,000 distinct CDR3 sequences; 23% are singletons. Time point indicated: blood at routine non-recurrence follow-up after resection. This specimen consisted of PBMCs, obtained at follow-up. Receptors originate from a female donor with early-stage non-small cell lung cancer.

The table lists this clonotype with a few counts. The rearrangement links TRBV3-1 to TRBJ2-1; no reliable D call. Germline CDR1 reads LGHDT; CDR2 reads YNNKEL (reference sequence). This CDR3 has 12 residues. V was pared by 0 bases and J by 8 bases, with 5 bases between. This CDR3 is CASSQDFDEQFF. The CDR3 region has the DNA TGTGCCAGCAGCCAAGATTTTGATGAGCAGTTCTTC.

V and J are TRBV28 and TRBJ2-1; weak D call: TRBD2 (6 bases). Trimming stripped 4 bases from V and 4 bases from J, with 14 bases between. Germline-derived CDR1 and CDR2 are MDHEN and SYDVKM. The CDR3 has 15 residues. The CDR3 spells CASSCWDCTYNEQFF. DNA of the CDR3: TGTGCCAGCAGTTGTTGGGACTGTACGTACAATGAGCAGTTCTTC. The complete variable domain, with remaining parts taken from reference TRBV28 and TRBJ2-1, reads DVKVTQSSRYLVKRTGEKVFLECVQDMDHENMFWYRQDPGLGLRLIYFSYDVKMKEKGDIPEGYSVSREKKERFSLILESASTNQTSMYLCASSCWDCTYNEQFFGPGTRLTVL.

The chain is built from TRBV10-3 and TRBJ2-7; 8 bases agree with TRBD1. CDR1 and CDR2 (germline): ENHRY, SYGVKD. Losses at the gene ends were 2 bases for V and 11 bases for J; bases not matched to a gene: 8. This CDR3 spans 13 amino acids. CDR3 DNA sequence: TGTGCCATCAGTGAGGGGGGACAGGTCCATAAGTACTTC. Encoded protein: CAISEGGQVHKYF.

V usage is TRBV9 and J usage is TRBJ1-1; D ambiguous. The length of the CDR3 is 14 residues. Germline V CDR1 and CDR2: SGDLS, YYNGEE. Trimming removed 0 bases at V and 0 bases at J, with 6 bases between. In DNA, the CDR3 is TGTGCCAGCAGCGTAGACCCCCTGAACACTGAAGCTTTCTTT. This translates into CASSVDPLNTEAFF. The whole variable domain, filled in from reference TRBV9 and TRBJ1-1, reads DSGVTQTPKHLITATGQRVTLRCSPRSGDLSVYWYQQSLDQGLQFLIQYYNGEERAKGNILERFSAQQFPDLHSELNLSSLELGDSALYFCASSVDPLNTEAFFGQGTRLTVV.

Relative to its sample, this clonotype is medium-sized. J is TRBJ2-7 and V is TRBV18; 10 nucleotides line up with TRBD2. V was clipped by 3 bases and J by 2 bases; unmatched bases: 7. This CDR3 is built from 16 residues. Germline V gene sequence: CDR1 KGHSH, CDR2 LQKENI. The CDR3 nucleotides are TGTGCCAGCTCACCGGCTAGCGGGAGTACCGCCTACGAGCAGTACTTC. Its translation is CASSPASGSTAYEQYF.

CDR3 sequence (DNA): TGTGCCAGCAGTTCCCCCCCAGCGGGAGTGGGAGATACGCAGTATTTT. This encodes CASSSPPAGVGDTQYF. The V and J genes are TRBV5-4 and TRBJ2-3; 8 positions match TRBD2. The CDR3 has 16 amino acids. Germline CDR1 and CDR2: SGHNT and YYREEE (reference sequence). V lost 5 bases, J lost 5 bases, and 13 bases stayed unmatched.

This clonotype was recorded a few times. The genes are TRBV7-9 and TRBJ1-2; 8 positions match TRBD1. J lost 4 bases, V lost 5 bases, and 6 bases had no gene match. This CDR3 contains 14 residues. In germline, CDR1 is SEHNR, CDR2 FQNEAQ (reference sequence). CDR3 region: CASSPGQALYGYTF. The DNA for the CDR3 is TGTGCCAGCAGCCCGGGACAGGCTCTCTATGGCTACACCTTC.

This clonotype came up once. As DNA, the CDR3 is TGTGCCAGCAGCGTCTTAGGTGGGGCCCGCGATACGCAGTATTTT. Amino acids: CASSVLGGARDTQYF. The chain uses TRBV9 and TRBJ2-3, with a weak D call TRBD1 (5 bases). CDR1 SGDLS and CDR2 YYNGEE come from the germline V gene. The CDR3 loop spans 15 amino acids. The ends were cut back, 2 bases at V and 6 bases at J, with 16 bases in the middle.

This clonotype was detected a few times. The chain uses TRBV12-3 or TRBV12-4 and TRBJ2-7; D is unclear. The CDR3 is made up of 12 amino acids. Trimming removed 5 bases from V and 9 bases from J, with 14 bases in between. CDR3 sequence (DNA): TGTGCCAGCAGTCCCCGAAGGTTTCGGCAGTACTTC. This gives the protein CASSPRRFRQYF.

The rearrangement uses TRBV7-9 and TRBJ2-3; no reliable D call. In germline, CDR1 is SEHNR, CDR2 FQNEAQ (reference sequence). Trimming left V 7 bases short and J 3 bases short, with 5 bases between. This CDR3 spans 11 amino acids. The chain's CDR3 is CASTVTDTQYF. In nucleotides, the CDR3 is TGTGCCAGCACTGTGACAGATACGCAGTATTTT.